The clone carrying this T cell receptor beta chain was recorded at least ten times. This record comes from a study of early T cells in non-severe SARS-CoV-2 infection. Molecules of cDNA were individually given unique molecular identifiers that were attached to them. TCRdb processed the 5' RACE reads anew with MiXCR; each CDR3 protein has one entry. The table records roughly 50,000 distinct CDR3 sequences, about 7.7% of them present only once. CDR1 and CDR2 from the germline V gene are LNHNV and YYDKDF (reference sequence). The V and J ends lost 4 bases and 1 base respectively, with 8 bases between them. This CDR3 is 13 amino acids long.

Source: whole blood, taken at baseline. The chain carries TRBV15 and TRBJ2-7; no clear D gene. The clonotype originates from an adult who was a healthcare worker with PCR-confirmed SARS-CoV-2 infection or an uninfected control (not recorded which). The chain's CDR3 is CATSTSLSYEQYF. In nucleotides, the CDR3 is TGTGCCACCAGCACTTCCCTATCCTACGAGCAGTACTTC.